This T cell receptor (beta chain) was obtained from a study of blood T cell repertoires in COVID-19. Turning to the study itself: There were acute and convalescent COVID-19 samples, and they came from the United States, Italy and Spain. The cDNA or gDNA used as material had been derived from T cells, B-cell-depleted T cells, or PBMCs.

This clone was seen repeatedly, ten times or more. CDR3 size: 22 residues. In the study's own analysis: From reference gene primer amplification, estimates of nucleated cell counts were derived. This table comes from immunoSEQ multiplex PCR, and its TCRdb copy is limited to in-frame clones, with some not included. V and J calls and clone size are those listed in that table; D and trimming were worked out from the DNA. The repertoire holds 300,000 to 400,000 clones, around 80% seen once, with approximately 3% in the top ten. The chain uses TRBV21-1 and TRBJ1-5. TRBV21-1 is annotated as a pseudogene. The sequence was obtained from a man between 25 and 39 years old with active or convalescent COVID-19. Sequenced sample: peripheral blood. The CDR3 sequence is CASSKKRVAGVGLALSNQPQHF. The CDR3 DNA reads TGTGCCAGCAGCAAAAAGAGAGTAGCGGGGGTTGGGTTGGCTCTGAGCAATCAGCCCCAGCATTTT.